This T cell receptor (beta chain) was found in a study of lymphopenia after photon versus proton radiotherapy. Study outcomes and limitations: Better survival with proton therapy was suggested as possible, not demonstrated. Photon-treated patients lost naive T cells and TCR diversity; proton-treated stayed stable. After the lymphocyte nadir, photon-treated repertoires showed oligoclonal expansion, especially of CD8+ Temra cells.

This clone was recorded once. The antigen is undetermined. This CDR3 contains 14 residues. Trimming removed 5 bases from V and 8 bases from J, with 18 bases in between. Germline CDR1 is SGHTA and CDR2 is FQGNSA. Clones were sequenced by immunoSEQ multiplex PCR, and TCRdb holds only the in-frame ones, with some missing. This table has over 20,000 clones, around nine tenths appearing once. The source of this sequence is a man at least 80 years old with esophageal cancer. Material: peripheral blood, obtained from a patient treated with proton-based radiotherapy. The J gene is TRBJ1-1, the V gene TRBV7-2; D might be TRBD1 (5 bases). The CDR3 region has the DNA TGTGCCAGCAGCCTTATGTTGGCGGGGCCGGAAGCTTTCTTT. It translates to CASSLMLAGPEAFF.